The entry that follows covers one TCR beta chain sequence. How the authors handled the data: How many nucleated cells were present was estimated from reference gene primer amplification. The table came from immunoSEQ multiplex PCR; TCRdb's copy has only in-frame clones and leaves some out. That table gives V, J and clone size, and the DNA gave D and trimming. The repertoire holds about 400,000 clones, with roughly 90% as singletons. The data were obtained in a study of blood T cell repertoires in COVID-19. V lost 3 bases and J lost 1; bases outside the gene matches: 7. This CDR3 is built from 16 residues. The germline gives CDR1 SGDLS, CDR2 YYNGEE.

J is TRBJ1-1 and V is TRBV9, with 9 bases lining up with TRBD1. The specimen was PBMCs or T cells enriched from blood (not recorded which). The sequence was collected from a woman younger than 45 who had recovered from COVID-19. In DNA, the CDR3 is TGTGCCAGCAGCGCAACCCGGGACAGGGCGAACACTGAAGCTTTCTTT. Translating gives CASSATRDRANTEAFF.